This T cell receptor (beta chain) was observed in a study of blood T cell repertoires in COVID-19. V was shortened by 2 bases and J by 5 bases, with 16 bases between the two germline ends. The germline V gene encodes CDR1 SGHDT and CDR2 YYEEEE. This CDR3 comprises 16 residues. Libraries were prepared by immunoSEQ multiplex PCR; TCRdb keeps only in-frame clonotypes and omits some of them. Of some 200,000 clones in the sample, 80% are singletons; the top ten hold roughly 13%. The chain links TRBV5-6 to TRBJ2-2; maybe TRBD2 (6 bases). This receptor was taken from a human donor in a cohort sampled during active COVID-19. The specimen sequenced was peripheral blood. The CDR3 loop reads CASSFWGVRTTGELFF. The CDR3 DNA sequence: TGTGCCAGCAGCTTTTGGGGGGTACGAACGACCGGGGAGCTGTTTTTT.